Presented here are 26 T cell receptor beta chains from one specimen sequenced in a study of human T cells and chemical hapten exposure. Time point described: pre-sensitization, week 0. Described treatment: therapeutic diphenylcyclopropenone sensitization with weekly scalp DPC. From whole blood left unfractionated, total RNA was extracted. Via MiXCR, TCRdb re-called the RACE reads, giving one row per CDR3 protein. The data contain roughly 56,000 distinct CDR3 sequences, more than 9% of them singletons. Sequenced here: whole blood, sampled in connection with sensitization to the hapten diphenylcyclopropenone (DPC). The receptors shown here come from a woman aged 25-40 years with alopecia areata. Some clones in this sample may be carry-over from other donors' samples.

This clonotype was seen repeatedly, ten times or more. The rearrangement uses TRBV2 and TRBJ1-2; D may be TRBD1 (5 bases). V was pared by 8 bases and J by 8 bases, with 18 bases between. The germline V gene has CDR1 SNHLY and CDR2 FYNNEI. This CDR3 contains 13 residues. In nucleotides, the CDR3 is TGTGCCAGCTTTGGGGGACTACTTCGCGGCTACACCTTC. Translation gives CASFGGLLRGYTF.

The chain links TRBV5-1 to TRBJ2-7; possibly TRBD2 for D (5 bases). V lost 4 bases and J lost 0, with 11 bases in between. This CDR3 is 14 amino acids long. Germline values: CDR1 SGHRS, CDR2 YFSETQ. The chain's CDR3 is CASSEEAVSYEQYF. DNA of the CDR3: TGCGCCAGCAGCGAGGAGGCGGTCTCCTACGAGCAGTACTTC.

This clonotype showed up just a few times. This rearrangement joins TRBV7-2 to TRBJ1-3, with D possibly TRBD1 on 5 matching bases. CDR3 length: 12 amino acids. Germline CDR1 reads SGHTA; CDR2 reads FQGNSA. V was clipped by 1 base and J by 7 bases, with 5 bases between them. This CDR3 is CASSLGGNTIYF. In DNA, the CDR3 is TGTGCCAGCAGCTTAGGGGGGAACACCATATATTTT.

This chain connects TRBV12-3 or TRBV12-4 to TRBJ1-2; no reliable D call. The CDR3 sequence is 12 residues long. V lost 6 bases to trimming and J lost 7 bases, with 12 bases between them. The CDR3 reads CASRASGSGYTF. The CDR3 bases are TGTGCCAGCAGGGCGAGCGGGTCTGGCTACACCTTC.

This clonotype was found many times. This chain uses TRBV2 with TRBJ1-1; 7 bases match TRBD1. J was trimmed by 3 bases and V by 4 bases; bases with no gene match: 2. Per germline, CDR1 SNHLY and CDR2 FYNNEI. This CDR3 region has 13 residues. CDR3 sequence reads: CASSGQGHTEAFF. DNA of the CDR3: TGTGCCAGCAGTGGACAGGGTCACACTGAAGCTTTCTTT.

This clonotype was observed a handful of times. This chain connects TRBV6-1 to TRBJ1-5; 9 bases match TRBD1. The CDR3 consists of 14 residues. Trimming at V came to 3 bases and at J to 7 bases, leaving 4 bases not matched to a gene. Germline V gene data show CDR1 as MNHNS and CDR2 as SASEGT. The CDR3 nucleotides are TGTGCCAGCAGTGAGACAGGGGGAGGACAGCCCCAGCATTTT. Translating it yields CASSETGGGQPQHF.

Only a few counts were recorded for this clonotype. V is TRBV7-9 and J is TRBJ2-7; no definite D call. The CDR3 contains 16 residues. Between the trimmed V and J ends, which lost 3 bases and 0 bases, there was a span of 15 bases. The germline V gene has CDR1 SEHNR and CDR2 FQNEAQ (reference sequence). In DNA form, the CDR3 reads TGTGCCAGCAGCTTCGGGCAGCAAAGGAGCTCCTACGAGCAGTACTTC. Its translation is CASSFGQQRSSYEQYF.

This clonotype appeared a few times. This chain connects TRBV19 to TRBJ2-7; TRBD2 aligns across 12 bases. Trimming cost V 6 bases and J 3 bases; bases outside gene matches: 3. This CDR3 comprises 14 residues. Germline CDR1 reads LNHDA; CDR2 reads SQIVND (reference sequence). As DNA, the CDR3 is TGTGCCAGTAGCCCGACTAGCGGGGGCTACGAGCAGTACTTC. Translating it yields CASSPTSGGYEQYF.

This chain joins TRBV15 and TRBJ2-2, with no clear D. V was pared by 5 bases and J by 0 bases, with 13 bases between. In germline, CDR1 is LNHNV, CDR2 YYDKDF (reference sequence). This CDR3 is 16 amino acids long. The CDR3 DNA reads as TGTGCCACCAGCGGCGGTTTGACACCGAACACCGGGGAGCTGTTTTTT. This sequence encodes CATSGGLTPNTGELFF.

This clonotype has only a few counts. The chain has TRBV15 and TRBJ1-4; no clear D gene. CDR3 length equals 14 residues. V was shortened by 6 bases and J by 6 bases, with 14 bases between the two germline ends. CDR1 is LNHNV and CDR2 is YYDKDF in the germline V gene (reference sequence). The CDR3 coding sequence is TGTGCCACCAGAGAACGGGGTGGGGATGAAAAACTGTTTTTT. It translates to CATRERGGDEKLFF.

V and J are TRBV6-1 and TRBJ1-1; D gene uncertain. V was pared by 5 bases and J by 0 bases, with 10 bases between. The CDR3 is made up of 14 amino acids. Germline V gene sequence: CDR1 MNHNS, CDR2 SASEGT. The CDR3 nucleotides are TGTGCCAGCAGTTCCCCCAATATGAACACTGAAGCTTTCTTT. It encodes CASSSPNMNTEAFF.

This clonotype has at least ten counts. CDR3 sequence reads: CASSQGVADPITQYF. Here the CDR3 DNA reads TGTGCCAGCAGCCAGGGAGTAGCGGACCCCATTACGCAGTATTTT. This chain joins TRBV12-3 or TRBV12-4 and TRBJ2-3; maybe TRBD2 (6 bases). This CDR3 has 15 residues. V was shortened by 6 bases and J by 8 bases, with 21 bases between the two germline ends.

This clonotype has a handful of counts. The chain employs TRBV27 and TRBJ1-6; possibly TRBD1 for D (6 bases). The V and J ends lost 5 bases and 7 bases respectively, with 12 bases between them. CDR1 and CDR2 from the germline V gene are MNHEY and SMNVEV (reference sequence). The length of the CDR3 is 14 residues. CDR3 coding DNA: TGTGCCAGCAGTCCCAGGGGTTGGAATTCACCCCTCCACTTT. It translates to CASSPRGWNSPLHF.

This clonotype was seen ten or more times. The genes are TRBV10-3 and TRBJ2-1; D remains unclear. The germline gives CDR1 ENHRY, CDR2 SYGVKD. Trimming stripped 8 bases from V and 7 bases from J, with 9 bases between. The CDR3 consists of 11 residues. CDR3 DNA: TGTGCCATCTCTGTGGTGAATGAGCAGTTCTTC. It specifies CAISVVNEQFF.

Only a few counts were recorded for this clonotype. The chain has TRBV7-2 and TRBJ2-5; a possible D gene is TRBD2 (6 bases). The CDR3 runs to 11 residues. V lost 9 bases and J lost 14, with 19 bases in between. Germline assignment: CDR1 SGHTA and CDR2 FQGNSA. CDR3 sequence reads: CASSPPPGLYF. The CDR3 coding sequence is TGTGCCAGTTCCCCGCCCCCGGGACTCTACTTC. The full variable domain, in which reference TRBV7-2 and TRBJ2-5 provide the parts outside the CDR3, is GAGVSQSPSNKVTEKGKDVELRCDPISGHTALYWYRQSLGQGLEFLIYFQGNSAPDKSGLPSDRFSAERTGGSVSTLTIQRTQQEDSAVYLCASSPPPGLYFGPGTRLLVL.

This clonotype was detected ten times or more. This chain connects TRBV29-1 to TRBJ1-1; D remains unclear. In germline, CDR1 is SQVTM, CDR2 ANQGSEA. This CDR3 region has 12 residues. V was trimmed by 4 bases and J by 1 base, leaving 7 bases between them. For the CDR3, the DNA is TGCAGCGTTGTCTTCTGGAACACTGAAGCTTTCTTT. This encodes CSVVFWNTEAFF.

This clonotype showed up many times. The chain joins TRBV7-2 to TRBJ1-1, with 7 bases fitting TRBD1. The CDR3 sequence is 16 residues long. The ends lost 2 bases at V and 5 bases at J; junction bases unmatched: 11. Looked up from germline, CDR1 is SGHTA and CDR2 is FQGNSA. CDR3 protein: CASSLFAVRGRTEAFF. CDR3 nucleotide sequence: TGTGCCAGCAGCTTATTTGCGGTGAGGGGGCGAACTGAAGCTTTCTTT.

The CDR3 region is CASSISKNTGELFF. CDR3 bases: TGTGCCAGTAGTATTAGTAAGAACACCGGGGAGCTGTTTTTT. This chain joins TRBV19 and TRBJ2-2; D gene unclear. The CDR3 covers 14 residues. Germline V gene lookup returns CDR1 LNHDA and CDR2 SQIVND (reference sequence). V was shortened by 3 bases and J by 1 base, with 6 bases between the two germline ends.

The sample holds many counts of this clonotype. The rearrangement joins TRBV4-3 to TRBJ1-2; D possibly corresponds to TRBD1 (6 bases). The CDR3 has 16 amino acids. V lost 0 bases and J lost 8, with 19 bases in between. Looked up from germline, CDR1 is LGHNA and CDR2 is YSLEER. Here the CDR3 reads CASSQDRGPWGAGYTF. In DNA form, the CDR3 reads TGCGCCAGCAGCCAAGATCGGGGCCCCTGGGGGGCCGGCTACACCTTC.

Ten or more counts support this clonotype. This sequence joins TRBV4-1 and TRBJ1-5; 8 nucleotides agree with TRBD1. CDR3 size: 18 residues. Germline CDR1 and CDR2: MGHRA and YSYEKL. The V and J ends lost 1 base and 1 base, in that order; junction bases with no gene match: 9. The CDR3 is CASSQVYEGQESNQPQHF. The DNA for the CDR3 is TGCGCCAGCAGCCAAGTCTACGAGGGACAGGAAAGCAATCAGCCCCAGCATTTT.

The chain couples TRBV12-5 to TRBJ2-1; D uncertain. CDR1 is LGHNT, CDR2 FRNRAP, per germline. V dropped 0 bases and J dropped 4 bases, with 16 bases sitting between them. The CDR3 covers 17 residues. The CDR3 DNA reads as TGTGCTAGTGGTTTGGTACTGGGCGGCCGGACGTACAATGAGCAGTTCTTC. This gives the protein CASGLVLGGRTYNEQFF. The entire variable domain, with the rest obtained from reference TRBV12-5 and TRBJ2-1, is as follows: DARVTQTPRHKVTEMGQEVTMRCQPILGHNTVFWYRQTMMQGLELLAYFRNRAPLDDSGMPKDRFSAEMPDATLATLKIQPSEPRDSAVYFCASGLVLGGRTYNEQFFGPGTRLTVL.

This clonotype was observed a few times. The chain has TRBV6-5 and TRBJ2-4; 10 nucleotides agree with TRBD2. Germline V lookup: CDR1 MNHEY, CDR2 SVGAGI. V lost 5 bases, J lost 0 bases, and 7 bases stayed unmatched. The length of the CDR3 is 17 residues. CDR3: CASSPAGGPLAKNIQYF. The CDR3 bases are TGTGCCAGCAGTCCAGCGGGGGGGCCGTTAGCCAAAAACATTCAGTACTTC.

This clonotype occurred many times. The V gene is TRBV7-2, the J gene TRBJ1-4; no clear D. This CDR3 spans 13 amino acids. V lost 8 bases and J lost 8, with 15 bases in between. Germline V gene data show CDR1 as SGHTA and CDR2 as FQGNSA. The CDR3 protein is CASSGGRREKLFF. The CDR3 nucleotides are TGTGCCAGCTCCGGTGGGAGGAGGGAAAAACTGTTTTTT.

CDR3 DNA: TGTGCCAGCAGCTCCACAGACAGGTACTACAATGAGCAGTTCTTC. Translating it yields CASSSTDRYYNEQFF. This rearrangement joins TRBV7-3 to TRBJ2-1; tentatively, D is TRBD1 (6 bases). This CDR3 has 15 residues. The germline CDR1 and CDR2 sequences are SGHTA and FQGTGA. Trimming pared 4 bases from V and 3 bases from J, leaving 13 bases between. The whole variable domain, remainder taken from reference TRBV7-3 and TRBJ2-1, is GAGVSQTPSNKVTEKGKYVELRCDPISGHTALYWYRQSLGQGPEFLIYFQGTGAADDSGLPNDRFFAVRPEGSVSTLKIQRTERGDSAVYLCASSSTDRYYNEQFFGPGTRLTVL.

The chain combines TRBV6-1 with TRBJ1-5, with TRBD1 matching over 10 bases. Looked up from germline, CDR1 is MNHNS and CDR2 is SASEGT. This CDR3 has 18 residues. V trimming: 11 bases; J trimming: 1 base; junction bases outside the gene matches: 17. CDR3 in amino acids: CAAQGGQGPLTSNQPQHF. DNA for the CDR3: TGTGCCGCTCAAGGGGGACAGGGGCCTTTAACGAGCAATCAGCCCCAGCATTTT.

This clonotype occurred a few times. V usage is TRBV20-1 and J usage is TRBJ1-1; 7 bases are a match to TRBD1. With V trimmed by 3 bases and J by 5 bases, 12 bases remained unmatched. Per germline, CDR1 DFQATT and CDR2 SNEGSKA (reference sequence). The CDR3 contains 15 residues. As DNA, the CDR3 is TGCAGTGCTAGGGGTGGGGGATCAGGGGGGACTGAAGCTTTCTTT. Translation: CSARGGGSGGTEAFF.